A single sample is the source of the 27 T cell receptor beta chains below, sequenced in a study of cytomegalovirus exposure and HLA in healthy donors. 60 Vbeta and 13 Jbeta primers were used in PCR. TCRdb keeps only in-frame clones here, not all; method: immunoSEQ multiplex PCR. This table has tens of thousands of clones, approximately 75% appearing once. Sequenced input: PBMCs. These receptors all stem from a man aged 45-65 years in good health and CMV-seropositive.

Only a few counts were recorded for this clone. This chain uses TRBV28 with TRBJ2-7; 15 bases agree with TRBD2. The CDR3 covers 14 residues. The trim removed 7 bases at V and 7 bases at J, leaving 5 bases unmatched. Germline V gene sequence: CDR1 MDHEN, CDR2 SYDVKM. The CDR3 nucleotides are TGTGCCAGCACTGGGACTAGCGGGGGGTGGGAGCAGTACTTC. Its translation is CASTGTSGGWEQYF.

This clone has more than one count but fewer than ten. V usage is TRBV7-9 and J usage is TRBJ2-6; 9 bases fit TRBD1. The V gene's germline CDR1 is SEHNR and CDR2 FQNEAQ (reference sequence). Trimming cost V 1 base and J 2 bases; bases outside gene matches: 3. The CDR3 covers 17 residues. The DNA for the CDR3 is TGTGCCAGCAGCTTAGGGACAGGGGCGCCTGGGGCCAACGTCCTGACTTTC. Residues: CASSLGTGAPGANVLTF.

V usage is TRBV5-1 and J usage is TRBJ1-2, with 7 bases matching TRBD1. Germline V CDR1 and CDR2: SGHRS, YFSETQ. The CDR3 sequence is 14 residues long. V shed 4 bases and J 4 bases; nucleotides not matched to a gene: 7. CDR3 in amino acids: CASSPADRVYGYTF. DNA of the CDR3: TGCGCCAGCAGCCCGGCAGACAGGGTCTATGGCTACACCTTC.

J is TRBJ1-1 and V is TRBV10-1, with TRBD1 matching 7 bases. CDR1 WNHNN and CDR2 SYGVQD come from the germline V gene (reference sequence). After removal of 6 bases from V and 4 bases from J, the junction contained 5 bases not matched to a gene. This CDR3 spans 13 amino acids. CDR3 sequence: CASRDSGGTEAFF. Here the CDR3 DNA reads TGCGCCAGCAGAGACTCAGGGGGCACTGAAGCTTTCTTT.

The chain recombines TRBV6-5 with TRBJ2-5, with TRBD2 matching 8 bases. There are 14 residues in the CDR3. The J segment lost 5 bases and the V segment lost 8 bases, leaving 10 bases of the junction unmatched. Germline assignment: CDR1 MNHEY and CDR2 SVGAGI. CDR3 region: CASGTGGSYETQYF. In DNA, the CDR3 is TGTGCCAGCGGTACGGGAGGGAGTTACGAGACCCAGTACTTC.

The chain joins TRBV2 to TRBJ2-7; D may be TRBD1 (5 bases). Trimming removed 3 bases from V and 6 bases from J, with 12 bases in between. The CDR3 has 13 amino acids. In germline, CDR1 is SNHLY, CDR2 FYNNEI. The CDR3 nucleotides read TGTGCCAGCAGTGAGTTCAGGACAACCGAGCAGTACTTC. Protein product: CASSEFRTTEQYF.

The V gene is TRBV2, the J gene TRBJ2-6, with 8 positions matching TRBD1. CDR1 is SNHLY and CDR2 is FYNNEI in the germline V gene. The CDR3 runs to 18 residues. Germline trimming cut 10 bases from V and 1 base from J; bases unmatched to any gene: 15. CDR3 in amino acids: CATPNWGTGSSGANVLTF. The CDR3 DNA reads as TGTGCCACCCCAAACTGGGGGACAGGCTCGTCTGGGGCCAACGTCCTGACTTTC.

This chain links TRBV19 with TRBJ2-1; 11 positions agree with TRBD2. The germline CDR1 and CDR2 sequences are LNHDA and SQIVND (reference sequence). This CDR3 has 17 residues. The V gene end was trimmed by 4 bases and the J gene end by 8 bases; junction bases not matched to a gene: 13. This chain's CDR3 is CASSKGAGLAGGDEQFF. CDR3 nucleotide sequence: TGTGCCAGTAGTAAAGGGGCTGGGCTAGCGGGAGGCGATGAGCAGTTCTTC. Full variable domain (remainder filled in from reference TRBV19 and TRBJ2-1): DGGITQSPKYLFRKEGQNVTLSCEQNLNHDAMYWYRQDPGQGLRLIYYSQIVNDFQKGDIAEGYSVSREKKESFPLTVTSAQKNPTAFYLCASSKGAGLAGGDEQFFGPGTRLTVL.

The table lists this clone with a few counts. Here the CDR3 reads CASSDSSPGELFF. The DNA of the CDR3 is TGTGCCAGCAGTGACTCGAGTCCCGGGGAGCTGTTTTTT. The genes are TRBV6-4 and TRBJ2-2; D is unresolved. Germline lookup yields CDR1 MRHNA and CDR2 SNTAGT. The CDR3 runs 13 residues. Trimming cost V 0 bases and J 6 bases, with 5 bases left between them.

The chain is built from TRBV5-4 and TRBJ1-2, with a possible D match to TRBD1 (5 bases). The CDR3 loop spans 13 amino acids. Between the trimmed V and J ends, which lost 0 bases and 6 bases, there was a span of 9 bases. Germline assignment: CDR1 SGHNT and CDR2 YYREEE (reference sequence). This CDR3 is CASSLGPGDGYTF. As DNA, the CDR3 is TGTGCCAGCAGCTTGGGGCCGGGGGATGGCTACACCTTC.

V is TRBV7-2 and J is TRBJ2-7; possible D gene TRBD2, 7 bases. Germline V CDR1 and CDR2: SGHTA, FQGNSA. CDR3 length equals 19 residues. V lost 5 bases and J lost 0, with 26 bases in between. DNA for the CDR3: TGTGCCAGCAGCCCCCGGGACATAACTCTCCGGGACTACTCCTACGAGCAGTACTTC. Its protein product is CASSPRDITLRDYSYEQYF.

The chain uses TRBV4-3 and TRBJ1-4; the D gene is possibly TRBD1 (5 bases). The CDR3 spans 15 residues. From germline, CDR1 is LGHNA and CDR2 YSLEER. Trimming removed 1 base from V and 5 bases from J, with 11 bases in between. CDR3 sequence: CASSQGSGRNEKLFF. Here the CDR3 DNA reads TGCGCCAGCAGCCAAGGATCAGGGCGGAATGAAAAACTGTTTTTT.

This chain joins TRBV7-2 and TRBJ1-2; D gene unclear. V was trimmed by 3 bases and J by 6 bases, leaving 11 bases between them. The CDR3 has 13 residues. The germline gives CDR1 SGHTA, CDR2 FQGNSA. CDR3 in DNA: TGTGCCAGCAGCTTGCGCGGTACCAATGGCTACACCTTC. It encodes CASSLRGTNGYTF.

About this clone: The conserved phenylalanine or tryptophan is not found at the CDR3 terminus, so this likely reflects a read error. J is TRBJ1-2 and V is TRBV6-5, with TRBD1 as a possible D gene (5 bases). Trimming cost V 5 bases and J 1 base, with 11 bases left between them. The CDR3 spans 14 residues. Germline CDR1 MNHEY, CDR2 SVGAGI. The CDR3 here is CASSKGTGNYGYTV. CDR3 sequence (DNA): TGTGCCAGCAGTAAAGGAACAGGTAACTATGGCTACACCGTC.

This clone showed up just a few times. The chain joins TRBV4-1 to TRBJ2-6; TRBD1 aligns across 9 bases. The trim removed 2 bases at V and 12 bases at J, leaving 23 bases unmatched. The CDR3 consists of 20 residues. CDR1 is MGHRA, CDR2 YSYEKL, per germline. CDR3 bases: TGCGCCAGCAGCCAACCACGCCGGGACAGGGCCATCTGGGGTGAGGGCGTCCTGACTTTC. Protein: CASSQPRRDRAIWGEGVLTF.

The sample holds one count of this clone. The rearrangement joins TRBV5-3 to TRBJ1-3, with D tentatively TRBD1 (5 bases). TRBV5-3 is labeled an ORF, and its function is uncertain. Trimming pared 3 bases from V and 4 bases from J, leaving 26 bases between. This CDR3 is built from 19 residues. In DNA form, the CDR3 reads TGTGCCAGAAGCTCCTCGCTGACCACAGGTGACCCTCACGGAAACACCATATATTTT. It encodes CARSSSLTTGDPHGNTIYF.

The rearrangement uses TRBV27 and TRBJ2-3; no reliable D call. The V end lost 3 bases, the J end lost 2 bases, and 6 bases lay between the germline ends. Germline V CDR1 and CDR2: MNHEY, SMNVEV (reference sequence). The CDR3 sequence is 13 residues long. The CDR3 loop is CASSFAVTDTQYF. In nucleotides, the CDR3 is TGTGCCAGCAGTTTTGCGGTCACAGATACGCAGTATTTT.

This sequence joins TRBV4-3 and TRBJ2-7; D unresolved. Germline loops: CDR1 LGHNA, CDR2 YSLEER. The ends were cut back, 0 bases at V and 5 bases at J, with 14 bases in the middle. The CDR3 totals 15 residues. The CDR3 sequence: CASSQDGPAVNEQYF. DNA of the CDR3: TGCGCCAGCAGCCAAGATGGTCCTGCGGTAAACGAGCAGTACTTC.

This clone has just a few counts. This sample includes further DNA sequences coding for the same CDR3. The CDR3 DNA follows: TGTGCCAGTAGTTTCAGAGGTGGCTACACCTTC. It codes for CASSFRGGYTF. The chain recombines TRBV19 with TRBJ1-2; no definite D call. The germline CDR1 and CDR2 sequences are LNHDA and SQIVND (reference sequence). This CDR3 is built from 11 residues. The ends were cut back, 5 bases at V and 7 bases at J, with 8 bases in the middle.

The chain has TRBV5-3 and TRBJ1-5; the D gene is possibly TRBD1 (5 bases). TRBV5-3 is recorded as an ORF, its role being uncertain. V was shortened by 4 bases and J by 3 bases, with 23 bases between the two germline ends. CDR3 length equals 18 residues. CDR3 nucleotides: TGTGCCAGAAGCACGTTGCGGGGGAAAGGGCGGGTCAATCAGCCCCAGCATTTT. Amino acids: CARSTLRGKGRVNQPQHF.

This sequence joins TRBV12-5 and TRBJ1-2; weak D call: TRBD1 (6 bases). The germline V gene encodes CDR1 LGHNT and CDR2 FRNRAP. V shed 5 bases and J shed 4 bases, with 11 bases lying between them. There are 13 residues in the CDR3. CDR3 DNA: TGTGCTAGTGGTCGGGACACCGTCTATGGCTACACCTTC. Its translation is CASGRDTVYGYTF.

In DNA, the CDR3 is TGTGCCAGCAGTGAGTCCGGGAGTAGGGGTGGCTACACCTTC. Its translation is CASSESGSRGGYTF. This chain links TRBV6-4 with TRBJ1-2, with a tentative D call TRBD1 (5 bases). CDR1 and CDR2 from the germline V gene are MRHNA and SNTAGT. The CDR3 has 14 amino acids. V gave up 3 bases and J gave up 7 bases, with 15 bases separating them.

Only a few counts were recorded for this clone. The gene calls are TRBV4-3 and TRBJ2-3; 14 bases line up with TRBD2. The CDR3 has 19 residues. J gave up 4 bases and V 4 bases, and 13 bases lay outside the gene matches. CDR1 and CDR2 from the germline V gene are LGHNA and YSLEER. The CDR3, as DNA: TGCGCCAGCAGCCCAGGGGGACTAGCGGGGGTCCCAGCGGCAGATACGCAGTATTTT. Its translation: CASSPGGLAGVPAADTQYF.

This chain uses TRBV6-4 with TRBJ2-3; 9 bases map to TRBD2. Germline V lookup: CDR1 MRHNA, CDR2 SNTAGT. V trimming: 11 bases; J trimming: 1 base; junction bases outside the gene matches: 13. CDR3 length: 16 residues. The CDR3 DNA reads TGTGCCTGCGTCGGGCGGGAGGGTACTGGCACAGATACGCAGTATTTT. Protein product: CACVGREGTGTDTQYF.

The V gene is TRBV29-1, the J gene TRBJ2-1; D is perhaps TRBD2 (6 bases). V lost 5 bases to trimming and J lost 4 bases, with 15 bases between them. CDR3 length: 14 residues. Germline loops: CDR1 SQVTM, CDR2 ANQGSEA. CDR3 in DNA: TGCAGCGTTAAGGCGCCTAGCGTATACAATGAGCAGTTCTTC. The encoded protein is CSVKAPSVYNEQFF.

The chain joins TRBV9 to TRBJ2-2; tentatively, D is TRBD1 (6 bases). CDR1 is SGDLS, CDR2 YYNGEE, per germline. Trimming shortened V by 2 bases and J by 5 bases, and 10 bases separated the two germline ends. The CDR3 spans 14 residues. The DNA for the CDR3 is TGTGCCAGCAGCGTCACAGGGAGTACCGGGGAGCTGTTTTTT. This sequence encodes CASSVTGSTGELFF.

This clone was found once. The J gene is TRBJ2-6, the V gene TRBV19; 14 nucleotides match TRBD2. The germline CDR1 and CDR2 sequences are LNHDA and SQIVND (reference sequence). The CDR3 has 19 residues. J lost 0 bases, V lost 6 bases, and 7 bases had no gene match. The CDR3, as DNA: TGTGCCAGTAGCACGGGACTAGCGGGGGATACCTCTGGGGCCAACGTCCTGACTTTC. As protein: CASSTGLAGDTSGANVLTF.